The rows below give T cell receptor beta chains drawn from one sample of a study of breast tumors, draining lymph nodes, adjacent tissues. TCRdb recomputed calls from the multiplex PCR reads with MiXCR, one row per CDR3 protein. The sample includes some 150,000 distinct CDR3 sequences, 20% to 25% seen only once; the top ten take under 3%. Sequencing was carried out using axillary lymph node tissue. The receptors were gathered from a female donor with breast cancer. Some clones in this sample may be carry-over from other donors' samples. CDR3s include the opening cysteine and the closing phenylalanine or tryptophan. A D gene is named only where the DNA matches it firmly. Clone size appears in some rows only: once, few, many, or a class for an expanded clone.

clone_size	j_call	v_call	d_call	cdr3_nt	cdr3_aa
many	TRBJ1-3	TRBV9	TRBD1	TGTGCCAGCAGCGCCCACAGGGGCTCTGGAAACACCATATATTTT	CASSAHRGSGNTIYF
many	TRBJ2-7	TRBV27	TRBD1	TGTGCCAGCAGTTTATTGGGACAGCCCTACGAGCAGTACTTC	CASSLLGQPYEQYF
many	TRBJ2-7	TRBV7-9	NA	TGTGCCAGCAGCCAACCCATACAGGGATACTACGAGCAGTACTTC	CASSQPIQGYYEQYF
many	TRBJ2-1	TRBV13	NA	TGTGCCAGCAGCTACTACGGGGGATCCTACAATGAGCAGTTCTTC	CASSYYGGSYNEQFF
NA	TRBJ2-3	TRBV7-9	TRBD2	TGTGCCAGCAGCTCCCGTAGCGGGAGTGGGGATACGCAGTATTTT	CASSSRSGSGDTQYF
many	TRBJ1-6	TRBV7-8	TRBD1	TGTGCCAGCAGCTTACACGGCGGACAGGGCAATTCACCCCTCCACTTT	CASSLHGGQGNSPLHF
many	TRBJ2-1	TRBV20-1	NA	TGCAGTGCTAGAGTTGTGACTAGGCGTACCCACAATGAGCAGTTCTTC	CSARVVTRRTHNEQFF
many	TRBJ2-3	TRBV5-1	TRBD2	TGCGCCAGCAGCCTCGTTCTAGCGGGAGGGAGAGATACGCAGTATTTT	CASSLVLAGGRDTQYF
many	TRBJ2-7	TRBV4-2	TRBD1	TGTGCCAGCAGCCCAGGACTTCGCACAGGGGCCTACGAGCAGTACTTC	CASSPGLRTGAYEQYF
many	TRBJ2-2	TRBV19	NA	TGTGCCAGTAGTAAGGGGGGCTACACCGGGGAGCTGTTTTTT	CASSKGGYTGELFF
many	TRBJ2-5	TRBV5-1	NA	TGCGCCAGCGGCCTCGTCAGCAACCGGGAGACCCAGTACTTC	CASGLVSNRETQYF
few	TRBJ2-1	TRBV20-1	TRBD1	TGCAGTGCTAGGGAGGACAGGGGGCGAGGGACTAAGTGTGAGCAGTTCTTC	CSAREDRGRGTKCEQFF
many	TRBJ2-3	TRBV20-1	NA	TGCAGTCCTCGGGGGGCGGAGAGGGCAGATACGCAGTATTTT	CSPRGAERADTQYF
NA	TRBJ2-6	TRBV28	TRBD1	TGTGCCAGCAGTTGGGACAGGGGCTCCTCTGGGGCCAACGTCCTGACTTTC	CASSWDRGSSGANVLTF
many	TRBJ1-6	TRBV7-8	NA	TGTGCCAGCAGCTTGGGCCAGGTGCTTAATTCACCCCTCCACTTT	CASSLGQVLNSPLHF
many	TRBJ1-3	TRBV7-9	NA	TGTGCCAGCAGCTTAGCGCCGGGTGGAAACACCATATATTTT	CASSLAPGGNTIYF
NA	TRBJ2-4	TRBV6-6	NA	TGTGCCAGCACCCAGAACCCCCTTGGGGACATTCAGTACTTC	CASTQNPLGDIQYF
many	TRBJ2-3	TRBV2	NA	TGTGCCAGCAAGGCCGAAGCCTCCACAGATACGCAGTATTTT	CASKAEASTDTQYF
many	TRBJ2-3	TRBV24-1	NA	TGTGCCACTGGGACATCTCCAGATACGCAGTATTTT	CATGTSPDTQYF
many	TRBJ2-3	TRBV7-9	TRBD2	TGTGCCAGCAGCCATACTAGCGGGAGCCCCCCAGATACGCAGTATTTT	CASSHTSGSPPDTQYF
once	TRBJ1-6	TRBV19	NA	TGTGCCAGTAGTATTGAGTGTAATTCACCCCTCCACTTT	CASSIECNSPLHF
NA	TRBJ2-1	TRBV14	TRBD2	TGTGCCAGCAGTTCGGCGGGACTAGCGGGAGGGGGTGAGCAGTTCTTC	CASSSAGLAGGGEQFF
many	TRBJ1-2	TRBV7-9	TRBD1	TGTGCCAGCAGCTTAGACAGGGGGGCCTATGGCTACACCTTC	CASSLDRGAYGYTF
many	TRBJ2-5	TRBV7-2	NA	TGTGCCAGCAGCTTACAGGGCGGGACCCAGTACTTC	CASSLQGGTQYF
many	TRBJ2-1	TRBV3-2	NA	TGTGCCAGCAGCCAAGTACTAGTGGCTCTGAACAATGAGCAGTTCTTC	CASSQVLVALNNEQFF
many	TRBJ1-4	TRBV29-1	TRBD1	TGCAGCGCAAGGACAGGGAATGAAAAACTGTTTTTT	CSARTGNEKLFF
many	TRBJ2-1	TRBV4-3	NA	TGCGCCAGCAGCCAAGGACTCCAGGGACGGTCCTACAATGAGCAGTTCTTC	CASSQGLQGRSYNEQFF
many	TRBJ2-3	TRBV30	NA	TGTGCCTGGAGTCGTAGCGAGCGGGTAGTGTCAGATACGCAGTATTTT	CAWSRSERVVSDTQYF
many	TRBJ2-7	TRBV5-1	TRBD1	TGCGCCAGCAGAAAGGGACAGGGTGGCTACGAGCAGTACTTC	CASRKGQGGYEQYF
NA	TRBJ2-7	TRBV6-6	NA	TGTGCCAGCAGTGAAGGCGGGGAGCGGTACTTC	CASSEGGERYF
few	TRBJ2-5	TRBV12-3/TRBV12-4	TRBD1	TGTGCCAGCCGCGTCGACAGGGGGCGTGAGACCCAGTACTTC	CASRVDRGRETQYF
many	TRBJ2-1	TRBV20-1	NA	TGCAGTGCTAGACCTATGACCGGCTCCTACAATGAGCAGTTCTTC	CSARPMTGSYNEQFF
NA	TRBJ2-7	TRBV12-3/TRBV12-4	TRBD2	TGTGCCAGCGGCCCCGTGGCTAGCGGGTACGAGCAGTACTTC	CASGPVASGYEQYF
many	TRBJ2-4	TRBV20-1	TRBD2	TGCAGTGCTAGAGGACTAGCGGGAGTCGATCTAGCCAAAAACATTCAGTACTTC	CSARGLAGVDLAKNIQYF
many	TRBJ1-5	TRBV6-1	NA	TGTGCCAGCAGGGACAGTTATAGCAATCAGCCCCAGCATTTT	CASRDSYSNQPQHF
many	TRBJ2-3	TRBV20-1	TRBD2	TGCAGTGCTAGAGATATAGGACTAGCGGGGGAGAGGGATACGCAGTATTTT	CSARDIGLAGERDTQYF
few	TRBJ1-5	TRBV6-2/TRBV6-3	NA	TGTGCCAGCAGTTATTTAGGGGGTCAGCCCCAGCATTTT	CASSYLGGQPQHF
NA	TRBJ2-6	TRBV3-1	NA	TGTGCCAGCAGCCAAGCGTCCAGGGTATCTGGGGCCAACGTCCTGACTTTC	CASSQASRVSGANVLTF
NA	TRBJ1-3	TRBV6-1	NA	TGTGCCAGCGTTCAGGGAACCCGCCCGGGGGAAGGAGGAAACACCATATATTTT	CASVQGTRPGEGGNTIYF
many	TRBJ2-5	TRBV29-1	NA	TGCAGCGTTGCGGCCTTTGGCGGGGAAGGAGAGACCCAGTACTTC	CSVAAFGGEGETQYF
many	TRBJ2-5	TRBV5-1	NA	TGCGCCAGCAGCTTGGGCCCGGAAGAGACCCAGTACTTC	CASSLGPEETQYF
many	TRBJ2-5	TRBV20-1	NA	TGCAGTGCTAGCGCTTTAAGAGGCGAGACCCAGTACTTC	CSASALRGETQYF
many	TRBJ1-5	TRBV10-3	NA	TGTGCCATAAAACTTGGGGTGAGACAGCCCCAGCATTTT	CAIKLGVRQPQHF
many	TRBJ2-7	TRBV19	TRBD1	TGTGCCAGTAGTATGATGGTCGCAGGGGGCTCCTACGAGCAGTACTTC	CASSMMVAGGSYEQYF
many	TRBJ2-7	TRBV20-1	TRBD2	TGCAGTGCTAGGGGACTAGCGGTCTCCTACGAGCAGTACTTC	CSARGLAVSYEQYF